A selection of T cell receptor beta chains follows, all from one sample in a study of CD8 T cells in Susac syndrome. Using its own MiXCR run on the immunoSEQ multiplex PCR reads, TCRdb lists one record per CDR3 protein. The sample lists approximately 200,000 distinct CDR3 sequences, about 90% occurring once. The sample was CD8+ T cells from PBMCs. The source is a human donor with multiple sclerosis. Each CDR3 is given with its conserved first and last residue. The D gene is left open where the match is weak. The size of a clone is reported for some rows only, either as once, few or many, or as a class for expanded clones.

j_call | v_call | d_call | clone_size | cdr3_nt | cdr3_aa
TRBJ2-5 | TRBV14 | TRBD2 | - | TGTGCCAGCAGCCCCAGCTACCCGGGACTAGCGGGAGTAGAGACCCAGTACTTC | CASSPSYPGLAGVETQYF
TRBJ2-5 | TRBV4-1 | TRBD2 | - | TGCGCCAGCAGCCAAGGAGCGGGGGGGTCACAAGAGACCCAGTACTTC | CASSQGAGGSQETQYF
TRBJ1-1 | TRBV12-3/TRBV12-4 | - | few | TGTGCCAGCAGTTGGGGCGGAGAAGCTTTCTTT | CASSWGGEAFF
TRBJ2-7 | TRBV2 | TRBD2 | - | TGTGCCAGCAGTGAAGGCGGGGGAAACTACGAGCAGTACTTC | CASSEGGGNYEQYF
TRBJ1-1 | TRBV6-6 | - | - | TGTGCCAGCAGTCATAACAAAGCTGAAGCTTTCTTT | CASSHNKAEAFF
TRBJ1-1 | TRBV5-1 | - | - | TGCGCCAGCAGCTTCGGTCATGAAGCTTTCTTT | CASSFGHEAFF
TRBJ2-7 | TRBV6-5 | - | - | TGTGCCAGCAGGGCGGGGGCTCTTTACGAGCAGTACTTC | CASRAGALYEQYF
TRBJ2-7 | TRBV6-5 | - | - | TGTGCCAGCAGTTACGCCAAGGGGGGGGCCGAGCAGTACTTC | CASSYAKGGAEQYF
TRBJ2-7 | TRBV19 | - | few | TGTGCCAGTAGTATCGACGCGTCCTACGAGCAGTACTTC | CASSIDASYEQYF
TRBJ1-4 | TRBV9 | - | - | TGTGCCAGCAGCGTAGGAGGAAGCACAGGGAAAAAACTGTTTTTT | CASSVGGSTGKKLFF
TRBJ2-1 | TRBV12-3/TRBV12-4 | - | - | TGTGCCAGCAGTTTCGCTAGTGACAATGAGCAGTTCTTC | CASSFASDNEQFF
TRBJ2-3 | TRBV24-1 | - | - | TGTGCCACCAGTGATCCGCCGCCAGATACGCAGTATTTT | CATSDPPPDTQYF
TRBJ2-7 | TRBV24-1 | - | - | TGTGCCACCAGTAACCGGGACGGCTACGAGCAGTACTTC | CATSNRDGYEQYF
TRBJ1-5 | TRBV27 | - | few | TGTGCCAGCAGTTTGGGAGGGAGTGGTCAGCCCCAGCATTTT | CASSLGGSGQPQHF
TRBJ1-1 | TRBV2 | - | - | TGTGCCAGTGTCCTGAACACTGAAGCTTTCTTT | CASVLNTEAFF
TRBJ2-1 | TRBV12-3/TRBV12-4 | TRBD2 | - | TGTGCCAGCAGCGGACTAGCGGGGAGTTTATACAATGAGCAGTTCTTC | CASSGLAGSLYNEQFF
TRBJ1-1 | TRBV10-2 | - | - | TGCGCCAGCGGACGGACATCCATGAACACTGAAGCTTTCTTT | CASGRTSMNTEAFF
TRBJ2-7 | TRBV9 | - | - | TGTGCCAGCAGCGGTCGGGTTATAGACGAGCAGTACTTC | CASSGRVIDEQYF
TRBJ2-3 | TRBV12-3/TRBV12-4 | TRBD2 | - | TGTGCCAGCAGTTTTGCGGGAGGGCCGGATACGCAGTATTTT | CASSFAGGPDTQYF
TRBJ2-1 | TRBV5-1 | TRBD1 | - | TGCGCCAGCAGCAGTAGCCCGGATACAGGGGAGCATGAGCAGTTCTTC | CASSSSPDTGEHEQFF
TRBJ2-7 | TRBV13 | - | - | TGTGCCAGCAGCTTTCCTAGCAAGGGCGCCGAGCAGTACTTC | CASSFPSKGAEQYF
TRBJ2-2 | TRBV9 | - | - | TGTGCCAGCAGCGAGGACGAGACGCGCGCCGGGGAGCTGTTTTTT | CASSEDETRAGELFF
TRBJ2-7 | TRBV4-3 | - | - | TGCGCCAGCAGCCAAGAATTTCAGGGGTACGAGCAGTACTTC | CASSQEFQGYEQYF
TRBJ1-1 | TRBV6-1 | TRBD1 | - | TGTGCCAGCAACAACAGGGGTACTGAAGCTTTCTTT | CASNNRGTEAFF
TRBJ2-1 | TRBV4-3 | TRBD1 | - | TGCGCCAGCAGCCAAGAGGCCGACAGGGCGGTTTTCGATGAGCAGTTCTTC | CASSQEADRAVFDEQFF
TRBJ1-1 | TRBV20-1 | - | - | TGCAGTGCTAGAGTACTCGCGCTGGAGGGGAGATGGGACACTGAAGCTTTCTTT | CSARVLALEGRWDTEAFF
TRBJ1-1 | TRBV20-1 | - | - | TGCAGTGCTGACCCCTTGGACAGACCGAACACTGAAGCTTTCTTT | CSADPLDRPNTEAFF
TRBJ2-1 | TRBV27 | - | - | TGTGCCAGCACCCAAGGGCGCGGATACAATGAGCAGTTCTTC | CASTQGRGYNEQFF
TRBJ2-5 | TRBV7-2 | TRBD1 | - | TGTGCCAGCAGCTTAGGTCGACCCACAGGGGGCAGAGAGACCCAGTACTTC | CASSLGRPTGGRETQYF
TRBJ1-2 | TRBV27 | - | once | TGTGCCAGCACCCGCACGCCGGGTCAAAACTATGGCTACACCTTC | CASTRTPGQNYGYTF
TRBJ1-5 | TRBV7-2 | - | - | TGTGCCAGCAGCACGGGACCGTATAGCAATCAGCCCCAGCATTTT | CASSTGPYSNQPQHF
TRBJ2-1 | TRBV2 | - | - | TGTGCCAGCAGTTCCGGCGTAGAGCAGTTCTTC | CASSSGVEQFF
TRBJ2-2 | TRBV13 | - | - | TGTGCCAGCCAAGGCACCGGGGAGCTGTTTTTT | CASQGTGELFF
TRBJ1-1 | TRBV20-1 | - | - | TGCAGTGCTCCGAAGACAGGCCGGGACATGAACACTGAAGCTTTCTTT | CSAPKTGRDMNTEAFF
TRBJ2-1 | TRBV4-1 | - | - | TGCGCCAGCGCGCTAGTTCGTCTCGATGAGCAGTTCTTC | CASALVRLDEQFF
TRBJ2-1 | TRBV20-1 | - | - | TGCAGTGCTAGAGCAGGGCTTGAGCAGTTCTTC | CSARAGLEQFF
TRBJ2-7 | TRBV25-1 | - | once | TGTGCCAGCAGTGTCGGGGGGCTCTACGAGCAGTACTTC | CASSVGGLYEQYF
TRBJ1-4 | TRBV12-3/TRBV12-4 | - | few | TGTGCCAGCAGTTCCGACCGAGAAAAACTGTTTTTT | CASSSDREKLFF
TRBJ1-1 | TRBV6-6 | TRBD1 | - | TGTGCCAGCAGAGGGGACAGCTTGATTACTGAAGCTTTCTTT | CASRGDSLITEAFF
TRBJ2-7 | TRBV27 | TRBD2 | - | TGTGCCAGCAGTTTAAAGGCTAGCGGCTACGAGCAGTACTTC | CASSLKASGYEQYF
TRBJ1-6 | TRBV5-4 | TRBD1 | - | TGTGCCAGCGCCGAGGGGGCCGATTCACCCCTCCACTTT | CASAEGADSPLHF
TRBJ2-7 | TRBV4-2 | - | - | TGTGCCAGCAGCCATCCCCCGGGACTCGCCTCCTACGAGCAGTACTTC | CASSHPPGLASYEQYF
TRBJ1-1 | TRBV6-5 | TRBD1 | - | TGTGCCAGCACCCGATCCATAGGACAGGAGGCTTTCTTT | CASTRSIGQEAFF
TRBJ2-7 | TRBV11-2 | TRBD1 | - | TGTGCCAGCAGCCAGGGGGTTCTGGCCGAGCAGTACTTC | CASSQGVLAEQYF
TRBJ2-5 | TRBV23-1 | - | - | TGCGCCAGCAAGACCCGACAGTCCCAAGAGACCCAGTACTTC | CASKTRQSQETQYF
TRBJ2-5 | TRBV19 | - | - | TGTGCCAGTAGTATAGCTAGCACCCAAGAGACCCAGTACTTC | CASSIASTQETQYF
TRBJ2-7 | TRBV6-5 | - | - | TGTGCCAGCAGTTACTCGGACGAGCAGTACTTC | CASSYSDEQYF
TRBJ1-1 | TRBV4-1 | - | - | TGCGCCAGCAGCCAAGTACCTGGGGCTAACACTGAAGCTTTCTTT | CASSQVPGANTEAFF